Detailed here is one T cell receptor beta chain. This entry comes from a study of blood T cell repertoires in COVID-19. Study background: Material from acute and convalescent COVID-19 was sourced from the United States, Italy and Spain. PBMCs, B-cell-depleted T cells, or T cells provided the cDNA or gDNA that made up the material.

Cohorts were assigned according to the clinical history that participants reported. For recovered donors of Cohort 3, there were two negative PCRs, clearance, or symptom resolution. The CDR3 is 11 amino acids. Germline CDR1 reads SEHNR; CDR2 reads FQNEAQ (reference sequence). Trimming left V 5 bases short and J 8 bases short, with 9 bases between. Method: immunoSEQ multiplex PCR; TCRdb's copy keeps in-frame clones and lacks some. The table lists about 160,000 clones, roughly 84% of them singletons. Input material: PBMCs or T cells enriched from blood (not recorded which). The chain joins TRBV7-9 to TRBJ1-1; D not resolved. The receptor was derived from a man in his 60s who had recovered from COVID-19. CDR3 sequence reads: CASSAWREAFF. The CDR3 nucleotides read TGTGCCAGCAGCGCCTGGAGAGAAGCTTTCTTT.